The next 14 T cell receptor beta chains were all read from a single sample in a study of T cell repertoires in cytomegalovirus infection. Each CDR3 protein gets one entry after TCRdb re-called the reads with MiXCR. The table shows 100,000 to 150,000 distinct CDR3 sequences, with roughly 32% occurring only once. Their antigens remain unidentified. The sample consisted of CD8+ T cells from cultured PBMCs, taken from culture after CMV antigen stimulation. These receptors came from a human donor in good health (CMV status not recorded). Some clones in this sample may be carry-over from other donors' samples.

The CDR3 DNA follows: TGTGCCGTAAGCTCTATCGGGTTTGGTGAAAAACTGTTTTTT. Translating gives CAVSSIGFGEKLFF. The chain links TRBV7-4 to TRBJ1-4; D unresolved. The CDR3 runs to 14 residues. V shed 11 bases and J shed 7 bases, with 20 bases lying between them. The V gene's germline CDR1 is SGHVT and CDR2 SQSDAQ.

This clonotype came up a few times. This sequence joins TRBV28 and TRBJ1-5; TRBD1 agrees at 8 bases. CDR1 and CDR2 from the germline V gene are MDHEN and SYDVKM. The CDR3 is made up of 17 amino acids. With V trimmed by 5 bases and J by 3 bases, 12 bases remained unmatched. The CDR3 DNA follows: TGTGCCAGCAGTCCCAGATGGCGACAGGGGCTCAATCAGCCCCAGCATTTT. The encoded protein is CASSPRWRQGLNQPQHF.

The rearrangement joins TRBV7-9 to TRBJ1-5; D is undetermined. CDR1 and CDR2 from the germline V gene are SEHNR and FQNEAQ (reference sequence). Trimming pared 5 bases from V and 1 base from J, leaving 9 bases between. The CDR3 totals 14 residues. The CDR3 DNA sequence: TGTGCCAGCAGCCCACCGGAGAGCAATCAGCCCCAGCATTTT. Amino acids: CASSPPESNQPQHF.

This clonotype was seen a few times. The genes are TRBV7-8 and TRBJ2-2; the match to TRBD1 covers 7 bases. J gave up 7 bases and V 4 bases, and 6 bases lay outside the gene matches. The length of the CDR3 is 14 residues. Germline V gene sequence: CDR1 SGHVS, CDR2 FQNEAQ. The CDR3: CASSSGDSDGELFF. CDR3 DNA sequence: TGTGCCAGCAGCTCTGGGGACAGTGACGGGGAGCTGTTTTTT.

This clonotype was seen a handful of times. The V and J genes are TRBV20-1 and TRBJ2-1; D is unresolved. CDR3 length: 17 amino acids. Trimming took 3 bases from V and 2 from J, leaving 20 bases between them. The germline CDR1 and CDR2 sequences are DFQATT and SNEGSKA (reference sequence). CDR3 region: CSASGYGSRAAYNEQFF. CDR3 sequence (DNA): TGCAGTGCTAGCGGCTATGGGTCTCGGGCCGCCTACAATGAGCAGTTCTTC.

This chain joins TRBV7-9 and TRBJ2-2; D is undetermined. CDR3 length: 13 amino acids. Germline CDR1 is SEHNR and CDR2 is FQNEAQ (reference sequence). V was trimmed by 3 bases and J by 3 bases, leaving 5 bases between them. DNA of the CDR3: TGTGCCAGCAGCTTTTGGGACACCGGGGAGCTGTTTTTT. Translated, it gives CASSFWDTGELFF. The full variable domain, completed using reference TRBV7-9 and TRBJ2-2, is DTGVSQNPRHKITKRGQNVTFRCDPISEHNRLYWYRQTLGQGPEFLTYFQNEAQLEKSRLLSDRFSAERPKGSFSTLEIQRTEQGDSAMYLCASSFWDTGELFFGEGSRLTVL.

This clonotype was counted many times. CDR3 nucleotide sequence: TGTGCCAGCAGCCCCGGGGCTGGAAACACCATATATTTT. Translated, it gives CASSPGAGNTIYF. The V call is TRBV7-2, the J call TRBJ1-3; D is ambiguous. V was trimmed by 5 bases and J by 2 bases, leaving 7 bases between them. The germline V gene has CDR1 SGHTA and CDR2 FQGNSA. The CDR3 consists of 13 residues.

A few counts support this clonotype. V and J are TRBV4-1 and TRBJ1-1; possibly TRBD1 for D (6 bases). Germline V CDR1 and CDR2: MGHRA, YSYEKL. The CDR3 is 16 amino acids. V lost 0 bases and J lost 10, with 21 bases in between. CDR3 bases: TGCGCCAGCAGCCAAGATCGGGTTGGGGCAGGGGCTGGAGCTTTCTTT. It codes for CASSQDRVGAGAGAFF.

This clonotype was counted a few times. Here the CDR3 reads CASRTTLGGRAFF. CDR3 bases: TGTGCCAGCAGGACAACTCTGGGGGGGCGAGCTTTCTTT. The rearrangement uses TRBV6-6 and TRBJ1-1, with TRBD1 as a possible D gene (6 bases). Germline-derived CDR1 and CDR2 are MNHNY and SVGAGI (reference sequence). The V gene lost 6 bases and the J gene lost 10 bases, with 18 bases spanning the gap. This CDR3 is 13 amino acids long.

This clonotype was observed a few times. The J gene is TRBJ1-5, the V gene TRBV19; D is uncertain. CDR3 length: 19 amino acids. The V gene's germline CDR1 is LNHDA and CDR2 SQIVND (reference sequence). The V gene lost 3 bases and the J gene lost 2 bases, with 23 bases spanning the gap. CDR3 sequence reads: CASSILVTTQYGRNQPQHF. CDR3 sequence (DNA): TGTGCCAGTAGTATCCTCGTAACAACACAGTACGGGCGCAATCAGCCCCAGCATTTT.

This clonotype has more than one count but fewer than ten. The chain uses TRBV7-6 and TRBJ1-1, with D hard to call. The CDR3 is 14 residues long. Trimming stripped 1 base from V and 4 bases from J, with 10 bases between. In germline, CDR1 is SGHVS, CDR2 FNYEAQ. The CDR3 here is CASSLGNRGTEAFF. In DNA, the CDR3 is TGTGCCAGCAGCTTAGGGAACCGGGGCACTGAAGCTTTCTTT.

This rearrangement joins TRBV14 to TRBJ2-1; 7 nucleotides match TRBD2. The CDR3 is 13 residues long. Germline CDR1 SGHDN, CDR2 FVKESK. With 5 bases clipped from V and 9 bases from J, the junction kept 7 bases outside the gene matches. The CDR3: CASSAGLVIEQFF. As DNA, the CDR3 is TGTGCCAGCAGCGCCGGACTAGTTATTGAGCAGTTCTTC.

This clonotype was seen a handful of times. This chain connects TRBV5-5 to TRBJ2-1; a possible D gene is TRBD1 (6 bases). The CDR3 runs 14 residues. Per the germline V gene, CDR1 is SGHKS and CDR2 is YYEKEE (reference sequence). Between the trimmed V and J ends, which lost 0 bases and 5 bases, there was a span of 9 bases. CDR3 nucleotides: TGTGCCAGCAGCTTGGGGGACATGGACAATGAGCAGTTCTTC. This encodes CASSLGDMDNEQFF.

In this sample, this clonotype turned up a few times. The chain is built from TRBV7-6 and TRBJ1-6, with a tentative D call TRBD1 (5 bases). The length of the CDR3 is 15 residues. Trimming took 5 bases from V and 10 from J, leaving 18 bases between them. Germline V gene sequence: CDR1 SGHVS, CDR2 FNYEAQ. CDR3 coding DNA: TGTGCCAGCAGCCCCACCGTGGGGGGAGGATCACCCCTCCACTTT. As protein: CASSPTVGGGSPLHF.